These T cell receptor beta chains were read from a single sample in a study of blood T cell repertoires in COVID-19. The assay was immunoSEQ multiplex PCR, and TCRdb's table has in-frame clones only and misses some. The table includes 250,000 to 350,000 clones, about 90% detected once. Sample: peripheral blood. These receptors were obtained from a woman between 25 and 40 years old with COVID-19, enrolled during active disease. Each CDR3 is given with its conserved first and last residue. A D gene is named only where the DNA matches it firmly. A row's size may be missing; if present it is once, few, many or a size class.

abundance: NA; j_gene: TRBJ2-7; v_gene: TRBV19; d_gene: NA; CDR3aa: CASSPRDNSYEQYF; CDR3nt: TGTGCCAGTAGTCCCCGGGACAATTCCTACGAGCAGTACTTC
abundance: NA; j_gene: TRBJ1-2; v_gene: TRBV9; d_gene: NA; CDR3aa: CASSDDRRYGYTF; CDR3nt: TGTGCCAGCAGCGACGACAGGAGATATGGCTACACCTTC
abundance: NA; j_gene: TRBJ1-2; v_gene: TRBV12-3/TRBV12-4; d_gene: NA; CDR3aa: CASSLTVEYGYTF; CDR3nt: TGTGCCAGCAGCCTAACAGTAGAGTATGGCTACACCTTC
abundance: once; j_gene: TRBJ2-3; v_gene: TRBV29-1; d_gene: NA; CDR3aa: CSVELADTQYF; CDR3nt: TGCAGCGTTGAGCTAGCCGATACGCAGTATTTT
abundance: NA; j_gene: TRBJ2-5; v_gene: TRBV27; d_gene: TRBD1; CDR3aa: CASSLFSGGPQTQYF; CDR3nt: TGTGCCAGCAGTTTATTTTCAGGGGGCCCGCAGACCCAGTACTTC
abundance: NA; j_gene: TRBJ2-1; v_gene: TRBV4-3; d_gene: NA; CDR3aa: CASSATVYLYNEQFF; CDR3nt: TGCGCCAGCAGCGCCACAGTTTACCTTTACAATGAGCAGTTCTTC
abundance: NA; j_gene: TRBJ1-2; v_gene: TRBV6-5; d_gene: NA; CDR3aa: CASRRPGSNYGYTF; CDR3nt: TGTGCCAGCAGACGACCCGGGTCTAACTATGGCTACACCTTC
abundance: NA; j_gene: TRBJ2-3; v_gene: TRBV5-1; d_gene: NA; CDR3aa: CASSLVTGGTDTQYF; CDR3nt: TGCGCCAGCAGCTTGGTGACCGGGGGCACAGATACGCAGTATTTT
abundance: NA; j_gene: TRBJ1-4; v_gene: TRBV4-3; d_gene: NA; CDR3aa: CASSQDIQTGKLFF; CDR3nt: TGCGCCAGCAGCCAAGATATCCAGACTGGAAAACTGTTTTTT
abundance: NA; j_gene: TRBJ1-2; v_gene: TRBV6-6; d_gene: NA; CDR3aa: CASSSGQFHYGYTF; CDR3nt: TGTGCCAGCAGTTCCGGACAGTTTCACTATGGCTACACCTTC
abundance: NA; j_gene: TRBJ2-1; v_gene: TRBV19; d_gene: TRBD1; CDR3aa: CASSIFRTGPYNEQFF; CDR3nt: TGTGCCAGTAGTATTTTCCGGACAGGTCCCTACAATGAGCAGTTCTTC
abundance: NA; j_gene: TRBJ1-1; v_gene: TRBV4-1; d_gene: NA; CDR3aa: CASSLRPDSITEAFF; CDR3nt: TGCGCCAGCAGCCTCAGACCGGACAGCATCACTGAAGCTTTCTTT
abundance: NA; j_gene: TRBJ2-1; v_gene: TRBV21-1; d_gene: NA; CDR3aa: CASSLGRGAYNEQFF; CDR3nt: TGTGCCAGCAGCCTGGGGAGGGGAGCCTACAATGAGCAGTTCTTC
abundance: NA; j_gene: TRBJ1-5; v_gene: TRBV4-1; d_gene: TRBD1; CDR3aa: CASSQDGDRGQPQHF; CDR3nt: TGCGCCAGCAGCCAAGATGGGGACAGGGGACAGCCCCAGCATTTT
abundance: NA; j_gene: TRBJ2-1; v_gene: TRBV9; d_gene: TRBD2; CDR3aa: CASSVTGTSGYNEQFF; CDR3nt: TGTGCCAGCAGCGTAACCGGGACTAGCGGTTACAATGAGCAGTTCTTC
abundance: NA; j_gene: TRBJ1-2; v_gene: TRBV20-1; d_gene: NA; CDR3aa: CSAYEAYGYTF; CDR3nt: TGCAGTGCTTACGAGGCCTATGGCTACACCTTC
abundance: NA; j_gene: TRBJ2-3; v_gene: TRBV4-3; d_gene: TRBD2; CDR3aa: CASSRILAGESDTQYF; CDR3nt: TGCGCCAGCAGCCGAATACTAGCGGGAGAATCTGATACGCAGTATTTT
abundance: NA; j_gene: TRBJ2-7; v_gene: TRBV6-2/TRBV6-3; d_gene: NA; CDR3aa: CASSPLDRPVQYF; CDR3nt: TGTGCCAGCAGCCCTCTCGACAGGCCGGTGCAGTACTTC
abundance: NA; j_gene: TRBJ2-1; v_gene: TRBV24-1; d_gene: NA; CDR3aa: CATSDLSYNEQFF; CDR3nt: TGTGCCACCAGTGATCTCTCCTACAATGAGCAGTTCTTC
abundance: NA; j_gene: TRBJ1-1; v_gene: TRBV11-2; d_gene: NA; CDR3aa: CASSLVLRGLEAFF; CDR3nt: TGTGCCAGCAGCTTAGTTTTGCGGGGACTGGAGGCTTTCTTT
abundance: NA; j_gene: TRBJ1-1; v_gene: TRBV14; d_gene: NA; CDR3aa: CASSQLRGRTGGAFF; CDR3nt: TGTGCCAGCAGCCAACTTCGAGGCAGGACCGGGGGAGCTTTCTTT
abundance: many; j_gene: TRBJ1-6; v_gene: TRBV7-8; d_gene: NA; CDR3aa: CASSFNRRYSPLHF; CDR3nt: TGTGCCAGCAGCTTTAACAGGCGGTATTCACCCCTCCACTTT
abundance: NA; j_gene: TRBJ1-1; v_gene: TRBV5-1; d_gene: TRBD1; CDR3aa: CASSHRGQNTEAFF; CDR3nt: TGCGCCAGCAGCCACAGGGGGCAGAACACTGAAGCTTTCTTT
abundance: NA; j_gene: TRBJ2-1; v_gene: TRBV19; d_gene: NA; CDR3aa: CASSPRPGAYNEQFF; CDR3nt: TGTGCCAGTAGCCCAAGGCCGGGGGCCTACAATGAGCAGTTCTTC
abundance: NA; j_gene: TRBJ1-1; v_gene: TRBV4-2; d_gene: NA; CDR3aa: CASSEGTESTEAFF; CDR3nt: TGTGCCAGCAGCGAGGGTACGGAGAGCACTGAAGCTTTCTTT
abundance: NA; j_gene: TRBJ1-1; v_gene: TRBV5-6; d_gene: NA; CDR3aa: CASSLSAGPEAFF; CDR3nt: TGTGCCAGCAGCTTGTCGGCAGGGCCTGAAGCTTTCTTT
abundance: NA; j_gene: TRBJ2-1; v_gene: TRBV30; d_gene: NA; CDR3aa: CAWSYGDEQFF; CDR3nt: TGTGCCTGGAGTTACGGGGATGAGCAGTTCTTC
abundance: NA; j_gene: TRBJ1-1; v_gene: TRBV19; d_gene: NA; CDR3aa: CASSIIGGDGTEAFF; CDR3nt: TGTGCCAGTAGTATTATAGGCGGCGATGGGACTGAAGCTTTCTTT
abundance: NA; j_gene: TRBJ2-6; v_gene: TRBV6-6; d_gene: NA; CDR3aa: CASSYGAHSGANVLTF; CDR3nt: TGTGCCAGCAGTTACGGGGCCCACTCTGGGGCCAACGTCCTGACTTTC
abundance: NA; j_gene: TRBJ2-4; v_gene: TRBV30; d_gene: NA; CDR3aa: CAWNRDSGKNIQYF; CDR3nt: TGTGCCTGGAACCGGGACTCGGGCAAAAACATTCAGTACTTC
abundance: few; j_gene: TRBJ2-7; v_gene: TRBV5-1; d_gene: TRBD2; CDR3aa: CASSLATSGAYEQYF; CDR3nt: TGCGCCAGCAGCTTGGCCACGAGCGGGGCCTACGAGCAGTACTTC
abundance: NA; j_gene: TRBJ1-5; v_gene: TRBV18; d_gene: NA; CDR3aa: CASSPRQENSNQPQHF; CDR3nt: TGTGCCAGCTCACCCCGACAGGAAAATAGCAATCAGCCCCAGCATTTT
abundance: NA; j_gene: TRBJ1-1; v_gene: TRBV2; d_gene: NA; CDR3aa: CASRELDKRAEAFF; CDR3nt: TGTGCCAGCAGGGAATTAGACAAGAGGGCTGAAGCTTTCTTT
abundance: NA; j_gene: TRBJ1-1; v_gene: TRBV27; d_gene: NA; CDR3aa: CASAPFAGPNTEAFF; CDR3nt: TGTGCCAGCGCCCCCTTCGCAGGGCCAAACACTGAAGCTTTCTTT
abundance: NA; j_gene: TRBJ1-5; v_gene: TRBV2; d_gene: TRBD1; CDR3aa: CASSEQGVSNQPQHF; CDR3nt: TGTGCCAGCAGTGAACAGGGGGTTAGCAATCAGCCCCAGCATTTT
abundance: NA; j_gene: TRBJ1-1; v_gene: TRBV5-1; d_gene: NA; CDR3aa: CASSSQDLNTEAFF; CDR3nt: TGCGCCAGCAGCTCACAGGATTTGAACACTGAAGCTTTCTTT
abundance: NA; j_gene: TRBJ2-5; v_gene: TRBV10-3; d_gene: NA; CDR3aa: CAISEFREETQYF; CDR3nt: TGTGCCATCAGTGAATTCAGGGAAGAGACCCAGTACTTC
abundance: NA; j_gene: TRBJ2-1; v_gene: TRBV29-1; d_gene: NA; CDR3aa: CSVWDWLTYNEQFF; CDR3nt: TGCAGCGTGTGGGACTGGCTAACATACAATGAGCAGTTCTTC
abundance: NA; j_gene: TRBJ1-5; v_gene: TRBV2; d_gene: NA; CDR3aa: CASSEGGRNQPQHF; CDR3nt: TGTGCCAGCAGTGAGGGGGGTAGGAATCAGCCCCAGCATTTT
abundance: NA; j_gene: TRBJ2-3; v_gene: TRBV6-5; d_gene: TRBD1; CDR3aa: CASTETGLTDTQYF; CDR3nt: TGTGCCAGCACCGAGACAGGGCTCACAGATACGCAGTATTTT
abundance: NA; j_gene: TRBJ2-3; v_gene: TRBV27; d_gene: TRBD2; CDR3aa: CASRATSGRTDTQYF; CDR3nt: TGTGCCAGCAGAGCCACTAGCGGGAGGACAGATACGCAGTATTTT
abundance: NA; j_gene: TRBJ2-7; v_gene: TRBV27; d_gene: TRBD2; CDR3aa: CASSSGTSGINEQYF; CDR3nt: TGTGCCAGCAGTTCCGGGACTAGCGGGATAAACGAGCAGTACTTC
abundance: few; j_gene: TRBJ2-3; v_gene: TRBV30; d_gene: TRBD1; CDR3aa: CAWSRTGGTDTQYF; CDR3nt: TGTGCCTGGAGCCGAACAGGGGGCACAGATACGCAGTATTTT
abundance: NA; j_gene: TRBJ2-7; v_gene: TRBV6-5; d_gene: NA; CDR3aa: CASSSLNSEQYF; CDR3nt: TGTGCCAGCAGTTCCCTTAACAGCGAGCAGTACTTC
abundance: NA; j_gene: TRBJ1-1; v_gene: TRBV21-1; d_gene: NA; CDR3aa: CASSKGLLDRGNTEAFF; CDR3nt: TGTGCCAGCAGCAAAGGCCTCTTGGACAGGGGGAACACTGAAGCTTTCTTT
abundance: NA; j_gene: TRBJ2-1; v_gene: TRBV5-1; d_gene: NA; CDR3aa: CASSLERPRFNEQFF; CDR3nt: TGCGCCAGCAGCTTGGAGCGTCCCCGGTTCAATGAGCAGTTCTTC
abundance: few; j_gene: TRBJ1-5; v_gene: TRBV20-1; d_gene: TRBD1; CDR3aa: CSASGGQHSGQPQHF; CDR3nt: TGCAGTGCTAGTGGGGGACAGCATAGCGGTCAGCCCCAGCATTTT
abundance: NA; j_gene: TRBJ2-7; v_gene: TRBV6-5; d_gene: TRBD1; CDR3aa: CASSYWVGQFYEQYF; CDR3nt: TGTGCCAGCAGTTACTGGGTGGGACAGTTCTACGAGCAGTACTTC
abundance: NA; j_gene: TRBJ2-2; v_gene: TRBV6-5; d_gene: NA; CDR3aa: CASRNPAGELFF; CDR3nt: TGTGCCAGCAGGAATCCGGCCGGGGAGCTGTTTTTT
abundance: NA; j_gene: TRBJ2-4; v_gene: TRBV7-2; d_gene: TRBD2; CDR3aa: CASSLNGGRSNIQYF; CDR3nt: TGTGCCAGCAGCTTAAATGGCGGGAGGTCGAACATTCAGTACTTC
abundance: NA; j_gene: TRBJ1-4; v_gene: TRBV2; d_gene: TRBD1; CDR3aa: CASSPDRVDEKLFF; CDR3nt: TGTGCCAGCAGTCCTGACAGGGTAGATGAAAAACTGTTTTTT
abundance: NA; j_gene: TRBJ2-2; v_gene: TRBV5-4; d_gene: NA; CDR3aa: CASPERPGGELFF; CDR3nt: TGTGCCAGCCCGGAGAGGCCGGGCGGGGAGCTGTTTTTT
abundance: NA; j_gene: TRBJ2-1; v_gene: TRBV27; d_gene: NA; CDR3aa: CASCLGTFSHNEQFF; CDR3nt: TGTGCCAGCTGCCTAGGGACATTCTCCCACAATGAGCAGTTCTTC